This passage covers 28 T cell receptor beta chains from one sample sequenced in a study of blood T cell repertoires in COVID-19. Produced via immunoSEQ multiplex PCR; TCRdb's table is partial and in-frame only. This table has 250,000 to 350,000 clones, approximately 88% appearing once. The specimen was peripheral blood. The receptors were gathered from a woman aged 25 to 39 who had recovered from COVID-19.

This clone was seen once. The chain combines TRBV28 with TRBJ1-1, with D possibly TRBD1 on 5 matching bases. Trimming cost V 3 bases and J 10 bases, with 21 bases left between them. The CDR3 spans 15 residues. Germline CDR1 reads MDHEN; CDR2 reads SYDVKM. CDR3 coding DNA: TGTGCCAGCAGTTTTAGGACAAGCAAGGCCCGAGGAGCTTTCTTT. Encoded protein: CASSFRTSKARGAFF.

The chain links TRBV28 to TRBJ1-5; no firm D call. This CDR3 is built from 12 residues. CDR1 and CDR2 from the germline V gene are MDHEN and SYDVKM. V lost 5 bases to trimming and J lost 8 bases, with 10 bases between them. CDR3 region: CASSDDGEPQHF. The CDR3 coding sequence is TGTGCCAGCAGTGACGACGGGGAGCCCCAGCATTTT.

This chain connects TRBV7-2 to TRBJ1-2, with TRBD1 matching over 9 bases. The V gene's germline CDR1 is SGHTA and CDR2 FQGNSA. This CDR3 spans 15 amino acids. V lost 5 bases to trimming and J lost 4 bases; unmatched junction nucleotides: 8. The CDR3 protein is CASSLARDRAYGYTF. The CDR3 DNA sequence: TGTGCCAGCAGCCTCGCGCGGGACAGGGCCTATGGCTACACCTTC. The full variable domain, rest sourced from reference TRBV7-2 and TRBJ1-2, is GAGVSQSPSNKVTEKGKDVELRCDPISGHTALYWYRQSLGQGLEFLIYFQGNSAPDKSGLPSDRFSAERTGGSVSTLTIQRTQQEDSAVYLCASSLARDRAYGYTFGSGTRLTVV.

V gene TRBV24-1 combines with J gene TRBJ2-3; 10 bases match TRBD2. The CDR3 runs to 17 residues. The ends lost 1 base at V and 2 bases at J; junction bases unmatched: 5. The germline V gene has CDR1 KGHDR and CDR2 SFDVKD. The chain's CDR3 is CATSDFGLAANTDTQYF. The CDR3, as DNA: TGTGCCACCAGTGATTTTGGACTAGCGGCAAACACAGATACGCAGTATTTT.

This chain connects TRBV3-1 (or the pseudogene TRBV3-2) to TRBJ2-7; TRBD1 aligns across 10 bases. This CDR3 contains 15 residues. The germline V gene has CDR1 LGHDT and CDR2 YNNKEL (reference sequence). V shed 2 bases and J 2 bases; nucleotides not matched to a gene: 3. In DNA form, the CDR3 reads TGTGCCAGCAGCCAACCGGGACAGGGGCCCTACGAGCAGTACTTC. Translated: CASSQPGQGPYEQYF.

The chain uses TRBV10-3 and TRBJ2-7; 7 bases line up with TRBD2. This CDR3 region has 14 residues. J was trimmed by 0 bases and V by 7 bases; bases with no gene match: 6. The germline V gene encodes CDR1 ENHRY and CDR2 SYGVKD. The CDR3 DNA follows: TGTGCCATCAATTCGGGAGGCAGCTCCTACGAGCAGTACTTC. Translating gives CAINSGGSSYEQYF.

The chain couples TRBV15 to TRBJ2-4; 10 bases match TRBD2. CDR3 length: 19 amino acids. Trimming removed 2 bases from V and 7 bases from J; junction bases left unmatched: 17. Germline values: CDR1 LNHNV, CDR2 YYDKDF (reference sequence). Here the CDR3 DNA reads TGTGCCACCAGCAGATCGCGGGATAGCGGGGGGCTCAGTCGGAACATTCAGTACTTC. Encoded protein: CATSRSRDSGGLSRNIQYF.

The chain joins TRBV19 to TRBJ1-5; D ambiguous. CDR3 length: 13 amino acids. Germline CDR1 and CDR2: LNHDA and SQIVND (reference sequence). V lost 3 bases to trimming and J lost 3 bases, with 6 bases between them. This CDR3 reads CASSIQVNQPQHF. DNA of the CDR3: TGTGCCAGTAGTATCCAGGTCAATCAGCCCCAGCATTTT.

The rearrangement uses TRBV29-1 and TRBJ1-1; D unclear. The V gene lost 2 bases and the J gene lost 2 bases, with 12 bases spanning the gap. This CDR3 has 14 residues. Per the germline V gene, CDR1 is SQVTM and CDR2 is ANQGSEA. Here the CDR3 DNA reads TGCAGCGTTGAAATCCCAGGAATAAACACTGAAGCTTTCTTT. Translation: CSVEIPGINTEAFF.

The V gene is TRBV7-2, the J gene TRBJ2-7; 8 bases map to TRBD2. This CDR3 is built from 14 residues. Germline-derived CDR1 and CDR2 are SGHTA and FQGNSA. V shed 3 bases, J shed 7 bases, and the junction held 8 bases outside the gene matches. The CDR3 here is CASSLGLAGGEQYF. DNA for the CDR3: TGTGCCAGCAGCTTGGGCCTAGCGGGCGGTGAGCAGTACTTC.

V usage is TRBV30 and J usage is TRBJ1-5; weak D call: TRBD1 (6 bases). Per the germline V gene, CDR1 is GTSNPN and CDR2 is SVGIG (reference sequence). V was pared by 2 bases and J by 7 bases, with 24 bases between. The length of the CDR3 is 17 residues. The CDR3 region has the DNA TGTGCCTGGAGTCCACCAGTAAATACAGGGATGGACCAGCCCCAGCATTTT. The encoded protein is CAWSPPVNTGMDQPQHF.

CDR3 DNA: TGTGCCAGCACCCCGGGACAGGGACGCTATGGCTACACCTTC. Protein sequence: CASTPGQGRYGYTF. This chain links TRBV28 with TRBJ1-2, with 9 bases identical to TRBD1. Germline loops: CDR1 MDHEN, CDR2 SYDVKM. This CDR3 contains 14 residues. With V trimmed by 7 bases and J by 4 bases, 7 bases remained unmatched.

V gene TRBV6-2 or TRBV6-3 combines with J gene TRBJ1-2; tentatively, D is TRBD1 (6 bases). There are 16 residues in the CDR3. The germline gives CDR1 MNHEY, CDR2 SVGEGT. Trimming pared 2 bases from V and 6 bases from J, leaving 19 bases between. The chain's CDR3 is CASSYPLDSLGDGYTF. The CDR3 DNA reads as TGTGCCAGCAGTTACCCTCTGGACAGCCTTGGGGATGGCTACACCTTC.

This chain links TRBV13 with TRBJ1-6; TRBD1 is a possible D gene (6 bases). This CDR3 has 15 amino acids. Looked up from germline, CDR1 is PRHDT and CDR2 is FYEKMQ (reference sequence). V lost 5 bases and J 3 bases, leaving 11 bases between the germline ends. Here the CDR3 reads CASSKDRGYNSPLHF. In DNA, the CDR3 is TGTGCCAGCAGCAAGGACAGAGGCTATAATTCACCCCTCCACTTT.

CDR3 nucleotides: TGTGCCAGCAGTATCCGGGGGAGGGGCAATCAGCCCCAGCATTTT. Its protein is CASSIRGRGNQPQHF. The rearrangement uses TRBV6-5 and TRBJ1-5; D might be TRBD1 (5 bases). V was shortened by 5 bases and J by 2 bases, with 13 bases between the two germline ends. The CDR3 loop spans 15 amino acids. Looked up from germline, CDR1 is MNHEY and CDR2 is SVGAGI.

The chain employs TRBV5-1 and TRBJ2-5; 9 positions match TRBD1. The germline gives CDR1 SGHRS, CDR2 YFSETQ. The CDR3 has 15 amino acids. The V and J ends lost 1 base and 5 bases, in that order; junction bases with no gene match: 6. CDR3 protein: CASSLSDRGSETQYF. The CDR3 nucleotides read TGCGCCAGCAGCTTGAGTGACAGGGGGTCGGAGACCCAGTACTTC.

The chain links TRBV2 to TRBJ2-1, with D maybe TRBD1 (6 bases). This CDR3 is 12 amino acids long. The V end lost 6 bases, the J end lost 7 bases, and 10 bases lay between the germline ends. The germline gives CDR1 SNHLY, CDR2 FYNNEI. CDR3 residues: CASRDRVNEQFF. The CDR3 nucleotides are TGTGCCAGCAGGGACAGAGTAAATGAGCAGTTCTTC.

The chain is built from TRBV18 and TRBJ1-3; 7 bases map to TRBD1. J lost 3 bases, V lost 2 bases, and 13 bases had no gene match. The germline V gene has CDR1 KGHSH and CDR2 LQKENI. This CDR3 spans 18 amino acids. This CDR3 is CASSPSFSGGGFGNTIYF. The CDR3 bases are TGTGCCAGCTCACCATCATTCAGCGGAGGGGGCTTTGGAAACACCATATATTTT.

The chain uses TRBV4-2 and TRBJ2-2; D is unclear. The germline V and J ends were trimmed by 0 bases and 4 bases, with 9 bases remaining between them. Germline V gene data show CDR1 as LGHNA and CDR2 as YNFKEQ. This CDR3 has 15 residues. CDR3 loop: CASSQDPGITGELFF. The CDR3 region has the DNA TGTGCCAGCAGCCAAGATCCAGGAATCACCGGGGAGCTGTTTTTT.

V usage is TRBV2 and J usage is TRBJ1-1; TRBD1 matches at 7 bases. The CDR3 is made up of 14 amino acids. Germline CDR1 SNHLY, CDR2 FYNNEI. V was pared by 6 bases and J by 6 bases, with 10 bases of the junction left unmatched. CDR3 bases: TGTGCCAGCAGGATGACGACAGGGAGTCCTGAAGCTTTCTTT. This gives the protein CASRMTTGSPEAFF. Combining the CDR3 with reference TRBV2 and TRBJ1-1 gives the whole variable domain EPEVTQTPSHQVTQMGQEVILRCVPISNHLYFYWYRQILGQKVEFLVSFYNNEISEKSEIFDDQFSVERPDGSNFTLKIRSTKLEDSAMYFCASRMTTGSPEAFFGQGTRLTVV.

The chain recombines TRBV7-9 with TRBJ1-6; the D is unclear. Germline CDR1 SEHNR, CDR2 FQNEAQ (reference sequence). V was shortened by 4 bases and J by 11 bases, with 6 bases between the two germline ends. The CDR3 is made up of 11 amino acids. In DNA, the CDR3 is TGTGCCAGCAGCTCTGAGCCACCCCTCCACTTT. Translation gives CASSSEPPLHF.

Here the CDR3 DNA reads TGTGCCACCAGCCCAAGTGGAGACAGGGGGAGAGATACGCAGTATTTT. It is translated as CATSPSGDRGRDTQYF. The rearrangement uses TRBV24-1 and TRBJ2-3, with TRBD1 matching over 9 bases. The junction had 12 bases not matched to a gene; V was cut back by 7 bases and J by 5 bases. Germline V gene sequence: CDR1 KGHDR, CDR2 SFDVKD. The CDR3 has 16 amino acids.

This clone showed up just a few times. J is TRBJ2-7 and V is TRBV28; TRBD2 is a possible D gene (7 bases). The CDR3 consists of 12 residues. Trimming cost V 4 bases and J 12 bases, with 16 bases left between them. Germline CDR1 reads MDHEN; CDR2 reads SYDVKM. DNA of the CDR3: TGTGCCAGCAGTTCACCTCCGGGGGGCGGGTACTTC. Protein product: CASSSPPGGGYF. The variable domain in full, with the rest retrieved from reference TRBV28 and TRBJ2-7, is DVKVTQSSRYLVKRTGEKVFLECVQDMDHENMFWYRQDPGLGLRLIYFSYDVKMKEKGDIPEGYSVSREKKERFSLILESASTNQTSMYLCASSSPPGGGYFGPGTRLTVT.

The V call is TRBV11-2, the J call TRBJ2-2, with 7 bases matching TRBD2. This CDR3 comprises 15 residues. Per the germline V gene, CDR1 is SGHAT and CDR2 is FQNNGV. The J segment lost 0 bases and the V segment lost 2 bases, leaving 0 bases of the junction unmatched. CDR3 region: CASSLRGANTGELFF. CDR3 nucleotides: TGTGCCAGCAGCTTACGGGGGGCGAACACCGGGGAGCTGTTTTTT.

This sequence joins TRBV28 and TRBJ1-6, with D maybe TRBD1 (6 bases). The CDR3 has 12 residues. Germline values: CDR1 MDHEN, CDR2 SYDVKM. V gave up 5 bases and J gave up 16 bases, with 15 bases separating them. The CDR3 nucleotides read TGTGCCAGCAGTAAGCCGGGACATGGGCTCCACTTT. Residues: CASSKPGHGLHF.

V and J are TRBV6-5 and TRBJ1-1; 7 bases line up with TRBD1. The CDR3 consists of 14 residues. Trimming took 6 bases from V and 5 from J; bases not matched to a gene: 9. The germline CDR1 and CDR2 sequences are MNHEY and SVGAGI. The CDR3 here is CASRKDRLGTEAFF. Here the CDR3 DNA reads TGTGCCAGCAGGAAGGACAGGTTGGGAACTGAAGCTTTCTTT.

V is TRBV5-4 and J is TRBJ1-2, with D unclear. CDR1 SGHNT and CDR2 YYREEE come from the germline V gene (reference sequence). The CDR3 is made up of 14 amino acids. Trimming took 1 base from V and 3 from J, leaving 10 bases between them. The DNA for the CDR3 is TGTGCCAGCAGCTTGAAAAACACCCACTATGGCTACACCTTC. It codes for CASSLKNTHYGYTF.

In regard to this clone: A read error may account for a junction end that differs from germline. The chain carries TRBV2 and TRBJ1-1; 12 nucleotides match TRBD1. The CDR3 length is 12 residues. Germline V gives CDR1 SNHLY, CDR2 FYNNEI. This CDR3 reads CASNQGTGGRPF. The CDR3 nucleotides read TGTGCCAGCAATCAGGGGACAGGGGGCCGCCCCTTT.